This T cell receptor (beta chain) was obtained from a study of spatial heterogeneity in lung cancer. Study overall: Consistently, beta-chain sequences turned up in larger numbers than alpha-chain sequences did. The study observed each unique TCR and UMI combination more than ten times on average in raw reads. Study results and limitations: Among blood samples, ubiquitous expanded tumor TCRs appeared more at resection than at follow-up.

One entry per CDR3 protein, called by TCRdb with MiXCR from the 5' RACE reads. Of tens of thousands of distinct CDR3 sequences listed, approximately 12% are singletons. The V end was cut by 2 bases, the J end by 3 bases, with 8 bases between. This CDR3 region has 14 residues. Looked up from germline, CDR1 is SGHRS and CDR2 is YFSETQ. Time point defined: sample taken at primary tumor resection. In each case, whole RNA from tumor, nontumor lung or frozen PBMC was sequenced unsorted. About this clonotype: What it recognizes is unknown.

The sample here was PBMCs, taken at surgery. The TCR comes from a male donor with early-stage non-small cell lung cancer. The chain couples TRBV5-1 to TRBJ1-4, with a possible D match to TRBD1 (6 bases). The CDR3 protein is CASSFGGPNEKLFF. In DNA form, the CDR3 reads TGCGCCAGCAGCTTCGGGGGCCCTAATGAAAAACTGTTTTTT.